Presented here are 22 T cell receptor beta chains from one specimen sequenced in a study of cytomegalovirus exposure and HLA in healthy donors. 60 Vbeta and 13 Jbeta primers were used in PCR. Assay used: immunoSEQ multiplex PCR; TCRdb lists only in-frame clones, some missing. The repertoire holds just over 150,000 clones, with about 80% as singletons. The specimen sequenced was PBMCs. The source of these receptors is a woman aged 50 to 60 in good health and CMV-seropositive.

The gene calls are TRBV27 and TRBJ2-7; TRBD2 agrees at 8 bases. Germline V gene sequence: CDR1 MNHEY, CDR2 SMNVEV (reference sequence). The V and J ends lost 6 bases and 2 bases, in that order; junction bases with no gene match: 9. The CDR3 runs 15 residues. DNA of the CDR3: TGTGCCAGCAGCCCCGTTTCCGGGGGGGCCTACGAGCAGTACTTC. This translates into CASSPVSGGAYEQYF.

The chain recombines TRBV4-1 with TRBJ2-2, with D hard to call. Per germline, CDR1 MGHRA and CDR2 YSYEKL. CDR3 length equals 15 residues. The germline V and J ends were trimmed by 1 base and 4 bases, with 10 bases remaining between them. This CDR3 reads CASSQALRSTGELFF. The CDR3 bases are TGCGCCAGCAGCCAAGCCCTCAGATCCACCGGGGAGCTGTTTTTT.

This clone was recorded a few times. The rearrangement joins TRBV6-1 to TRBJ2-7; D remains ambiguous. Germline loops: CDR1 MNHNS, CDR2 SASEGT. The CDR3 has 12 amino acids. V lost 1 base and J 6 bases, leaving 7 bases between the germline ends. DNA of the CDR3: TGTGCCAGCAGTGAAGGGAGATCCGAGCAGTACTTC. The encoded protein is CASSEGRSEQYF.

This clone was seen just once. The chain is built from TRBV5-5 and TRBJ2-1; TRBD1 might be the D (6 bases). Trimming removed 0 bases at V and 7 bases at J, with 11 bases between. Germline V CDR1 and CDR2: SGHKS, YYEKEE (reference sequence). This CDR3 comprises 14 residues. CDR3 protein: CASSLVGGGNEQFF. CDR3 nucleotides: TGTGCCAGCAGCTTGGTTGGGGGCGGGAATGAGCAGTTCTTC.

The chain combines TRBV2 with TRBJ1-1; TRBD1 agrees at 9 bases. The CDR3 is 14 amino acids. Germline-derived CDR1 and CDR2 are SNHLY and FYNNEI. J was trimmed by 7 bases and V by 6 bases; bases with no gene match: 9. This chain's CDR3 is CASSTTRQGGEAFF. In DNA form, the CDR3 reads TGTGCCAGCAGCACGACCCGACAGGGGGGTGAAGCTTTCTTT.

The V call is TRBV15, the J call TRBJ2-7; a possible D gene is TRBD1 (6 bases). V was shortened by 0 bases and J by 5 bases, with 17 bases between the two germline ends. The CDR3 is 16 residues long. The germline V gene has CDR1 LNHNV and CDR2 YYDKDF (reference sequence). This CDR3 reads CATSRERTATGDEQYF. CDR3 DNA: TGTGCCACCAGCAGAGAACGGACAGCCACGGGTGACGAGCAGTACTTC.

This clone was detected once. The chain combines TRBV18 with TRBJ1-1; weak D call: TRBD1 (5 bases). This CDR3 spans 15 amino acids. V was clipped by 0 bases and J by 3 bases, with 11 bases between them. The germline V gene encodes CDR1 KGHSH and CDR2 LQKENI. CDR3 coding DNA: TGTGCCAGCTCACCACCTCAGGGATTCGACACTGAAGCTTTCTTT. It encodes CASSPPQGFDTEAFF.

The chain recombines TRBV7-9 with TRBJ2-3, with TRBD2 matching over 10 bases. CDR1 SEHNR and CDR2 FQNEAQ come from the germline V gene (reference sequence). CDR3 length equals 17 residues. The V segment lost 1 base and the J segment 3 bases; nucleotides outside the gene matches: 7. The CDR3 region has the DNA TGTGCCAGCAGCTTAGTCGGGCTAGCGGGAGTAACAGATACGCAGTATTTT. Protein product: CASSLVGLAGVTDTQYF.

The chain combines TRBV5-4 with TRBJ2-3, with 7 positions matching TRBD2. The CDR3 spans 15 residues. Trimming removed 5 bases from V and 3 bases from J; junction bases left unmatched: 9. CDR1 and CDR2 from the germline V gene are SGHNT and YYREEE (reference sequence). The CDR3 region has the DNA TGTGCCAGCAGTAAGACGAGCGGGGCGACAGATACGCAGTATTTT. Protein product: CASSKTSGATDTQYF.

A few counts support this clone. CDR3 nucleotides: TGTGCCAGCAGTCCCTTAGCGGGAGGGCCTAATGAGCAGTTCTTC. It is translated as CASSPLAGGPNEQFF. V is TRBV27 and J is TRBJ2-1, with 11 nucleotides matching TRBD2. V dropped 5 bases and J dropped 7; count of bases not matched to a gene: 7. CDR1 is MNHEY, CDR2 SMNVEV, per germline (reference sequence). The CDR3 has 15 residues.

The genes are TRBV14 and TRBJ1-1, with TRBD1 as a possible D gene (5 bases). V lost 3 bases and J 6 bases, leaving 11 bases between the germline ends. Germline V gene data show CDR1 as SGHDN and CDR2 as FVKESK. CDR3 size: 13 residues. In nucleotides, the CDR3 is TGTGCCAGCAGCCAGAAGTTCAGGGCTGAAGCTTTCTTT. It translates to CASSQKFRAEAFF.

The CDR3: CASSIVAGAEKLFF. The CDR3 DNA is TGTGCCAGTAGTATAGTGGCGGGCGCTGAAAAACTGTTTTTT. V is TRBV19 and J is TRBJ1-4; D remains unclear. The V end was cut by 1 base, the J end by 7 bases, with 10 bases between. Germline lookup yields CDR1 LNHDA and CDR2 SQIVND (reference sequence). The CDR3 loop spans 14 amino acids.

The chain combines TRBV6-1 with TRBJ2-1; a weak D match, TRBD2 (6 bases). The CDR3 totals 15 residues. With 2 bases removed from V and 12 bases from J, the gap between germline ends came to 20 bases. Germline CDR1 MNHNS, CDR2 SASEGT. Here the CDR3 DNA reads TGTGCCAGCAGTGAATCTGCACTAGCCGGCGGTCGGCAGTTCTTC. Its translation is CASSESALAGGRQFF.

The count of this clone is one. In nucleotides, the CDR3 is TGCGCCAGCAGCTCAGGGGCTGGTCCAGATACGCAGTATTTT. Translation: CASSSGAGPDTQYF. The chain has TRBV5-1 and TRBJ2-3; D possibly corresponds to TRBD1 (6 bases). This CDR3 is 14 amino acids long. V was trimmed by 3 bases and J by 4 bases, leaving 12 bases between them. Germline assignment: CDR1 SGHRS and CDR2 YFSETQ.

The chain uses TRBV5-1 and TRBJ2-7; TRBD1 might be the D (6 bases). Germline values: CDR1 SGHRS, CDR2 YFSETQ. V was pared by 6 bases and J by 0 bases, with 10 bases between. The CDR3 has 13 amino acids. The CDR3 region is CASKRDISYEQYF. DNA for the CDR3: TGCGCCAGCAAAAGGGACATCTCCTACGAGCAGTACTTC.

The rearrangement links TRBV18 to TRBJ1-1; the D is unclear. Trimming shortened V by 1 base and J by 2 bases, and 8 bases separated the two germline ends. The CDR3 sequence is 14 residues long. CDR1 is KGHSH and CDR2 is LQKENI in the germline V gene. CDR3 DNA sequence: TGTGCCAGCTCACCACGGGCAGGTAACACTGAAGCTTTCTTT. Protein product: CASSPRAGNTEAFF.

The chain couples TRBV5-4 to TRBJ1-1, with 8 bases identical to TRBD1. V was pared by 3 bases and J by 5 bases, with 3 bases of the junction left unmatched. The germline V gene has CDR1 SGHNT and CDR2 YYREEE (reference sequence). The CDR3 runs to 13 residues. The CDR3: CASSSTGGTEAFF. The CDR3 bases are TGTGCCAGCAGCTCAACAGGGGGAACTGAAGCTTTCTTT.

This clone was seen just once. The genes are TRBV19 and TRBJ1-1; perhaps TRBD1 as D (5 bases). Germline loops: CDR1 LNHDA, CDR2 SQIVND (reference sequence). V lost 6 bases and J 6 bases, leaving 20 bases between the germline ends. The CDR3 extends over 15 amino acids. CDR3 DNA sequence: TGTGCCAGTAGGTATGGGGGGAACCCGGGCGCTGAAGCTTTCTTT. Translating it yields CASRYGGNPGAEAFF. The full variable domain, with the rest looked up from reference TRBV19 and TRBJ1-1, is DGGITQSPKYLFRKEGQNVTLSCEQNLNHDAMYWYRQDPGQGLRLIYYSQIVNDFQKGDIAEGYSVSREKKESFPLTVTSAQKNPTAFYLCASRYGGNPGAEAFFGQGTRLTVV.

The chain is built from TRBV2 and TRBJ2-1, with a possible D match to TRBD2 (6 bases). Germline V lookup: CDR1 SNHLY, CDR2 FYNNEI. The V and J ends lost 6 bases and 9 bases respectively, with 18 bases between them. This CDR3 spans 14 amino acids. CDR3 nucleotides: TGTGCCAGCAGCGCCAATTCCCTAGCGACTGAGCAGTTCTTC. Translated: CASSANSLATEQFF.

The chain combines TRBV5-3 with TRBJ1-6; 7 bases match TRBD1. TRBV5-3 falls under the ORF class, with uncertain function. The CDR3 is 16 residues long. Trimming took 4 bases from V and 7 from J; bases not matched to a gene: 11. DNA of the CDR3: TGTGCCAGAAGCGACTCCGACAGGGCTCGAAATTCACCCCTCCACTTT. This sequence encodes CARSDSDRARNSPLHF.

This chain joins TRBV15 and TRBJ1-5; possibly TRBD1 for D (5 bases). This CDR3 is 15 amino acids long. V was trimmed by 6 bases and J by 5 bases, leaving 17 bases between them. CDR1 and CDR2 (germline): LNHNV, YYDKDF (reference sequence). The CDR3 DNA sequence: TGTGCCACCAGTCTTTTGGCAGGGCCCTATCAGCCCCAGCATTTT. Its protein is CATSLLAGPYQPQHF.

The chain joins TRBV4-1 to TRBJ1-5; D is unresolved. V lost 0 bases and J lost 6, with 6 bases in between. The CDR3 loop spans 13 amino acids. Germline CDR1 is MGHRA and CDR2 is YSYEKL. CDR3 bases: TGCGCCAGCAGCCAAGATCTAAGTCAGCCCCAGCATTTT. This sequence encodes CASSQDLSQPQHF.